This entry concerns a single T cell receptor (beta chain). Germline lookup yields CDR1 LNHDA and CDR2 SQIVND (reference sequence). After removal of 3 bases from V and 5 bases from J, the junction contained 6 bases not matched to a gene. This CDR3 comprises 15 residues. The PCR had 60 Vbeta and 13 Jbeta primers. Repertoires were generated with immunoSEQ multiplex PCR, while TCRdb's copy carries only in-frame clones and drops some. The repertoire has approximately 150,000 clones, 60% to 85% of them found once; the top ten carry less than 2%. The data derive from a study of cytomegalovirus exposure and HLA in healthy donors.

Material: PBMCs. The sequence was collected from a man aged 40-49 years in good health and CMV-seronegative. The V and J genes are TRBV19 and TRBJ2-7; 11 bases are shared with TRBD2. The CDR3 here is CASSILAGGANEQYF. The CDR3 region has the DNA TGTGCCAGTAGTATTCTAGCGGGAGGTGCCAACGAGCAGTACTTC.